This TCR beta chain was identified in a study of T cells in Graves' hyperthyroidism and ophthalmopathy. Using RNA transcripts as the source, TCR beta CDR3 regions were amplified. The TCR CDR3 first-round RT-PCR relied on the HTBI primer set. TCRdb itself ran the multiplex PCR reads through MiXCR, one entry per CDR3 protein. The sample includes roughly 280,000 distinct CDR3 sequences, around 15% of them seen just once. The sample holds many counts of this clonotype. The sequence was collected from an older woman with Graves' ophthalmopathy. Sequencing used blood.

CDR3 residues: CASSFILGNTIYF. CDR3 coding DNA: TGTGCCAGCAGCTTCATTCTCGGAAACACCATATATTTT. The V and J genes are TRBV7-2 and TRBJ1-3; unclear D gene. CDR3 length: 13 residues. Trimming took off 3 bases at V and 4 bases at J, with 7 bases between the two ends. CDR1 and CDR2 from the germline V gene are SGHTA and FQGNSA.